The clone carrying this T cell receptor (beta chain) appeared a few times. Its antigen is not known. It was through 5'RACE template switching that TCR cDNA was made, with a universal primer site and UMIs added. TCRdb re-analysed the 5' RACE reads in MiXCR, keeping a single row per CDR3 protein. In the table there are approximately 450,000 distinct CDR3 sequences, around 20% of which are singletons. V gave up 7 bases and J gave up 7 bases; unmatched junction bases: 7. CDR1 DFQATT and CDR2 SNEGSKA come from the germline V gene (reference sequence). The CDR3 length is 13 residues. The data belong to a study of T cells after yellow fever vaccination. Study-level information: Preparation used SMART-Seq v4 Ultra Low Input for the low-cell-number fractions. Regarding the study as a whole: Though weaker, the secondary response peaked faster, on day 5 versus 15.

The sequence was collected from a man younger than 35 who received the YFV17D yellow fever vaccine. The rearrangement links TRBV20-1 to TRBJ1-3; 10 bases match TRBD1. The input for sequencing was PBMCs, taken before the yellow fever booster vaccination. The DNA of the CDR3 is TGCAGTGTCCCGGGACAGGGGTGGAACACCATATATTTT. Residues: CSVPGQGWNTIYF.